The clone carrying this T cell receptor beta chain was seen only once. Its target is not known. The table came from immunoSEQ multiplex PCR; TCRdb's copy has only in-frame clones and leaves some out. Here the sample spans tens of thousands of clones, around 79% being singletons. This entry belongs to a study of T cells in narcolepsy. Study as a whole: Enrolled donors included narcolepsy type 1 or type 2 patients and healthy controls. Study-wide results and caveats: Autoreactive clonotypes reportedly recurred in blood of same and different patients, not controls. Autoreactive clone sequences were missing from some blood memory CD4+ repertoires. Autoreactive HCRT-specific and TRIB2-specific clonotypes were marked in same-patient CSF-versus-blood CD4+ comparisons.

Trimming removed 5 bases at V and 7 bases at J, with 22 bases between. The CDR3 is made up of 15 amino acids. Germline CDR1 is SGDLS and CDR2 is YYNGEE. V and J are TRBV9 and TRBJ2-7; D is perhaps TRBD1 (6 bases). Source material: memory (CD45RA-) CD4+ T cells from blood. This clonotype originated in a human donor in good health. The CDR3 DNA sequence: TGTGCCAGCAGTGAAACAGGGTCCCGGGACGGAGAGCAGTACTTC. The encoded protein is CASSETGSRDGEQYF. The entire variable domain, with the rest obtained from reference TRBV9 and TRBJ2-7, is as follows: DSGVTQTPKHLITATGQRVTLRCSPRSGDLSVYWYQQSLDQGLQFLIQYYNGEERAKGNILERFSAQQFPDLHSELNLSSLELGDSALYFCASSETGSRDGEQYFGPGTRLTVT.